Shown below are 16 T cell receptor beta chains from a single sample sequenced in a study of response to subunit inactivated influenza vaccine. Using its own MiXCR run on the RT-PCR reads, TCRdb lists one record per CDR3 protein. The top ten hold approximately 14% of the sample, which has a few hundred thousand distinct CDR3 sequences, 6% to 9% seen once. The specimen comprised PBMCs from blood, sampled roughly 24 months after vaccination. The receptors derive from a man in his fifties or sixties who received an inactivated influenza vaccine.

This rearrangement joins TRBV29-1 to TRBJ2-3; unclear D gene. The CDR3 runs to 15 residues. Trimming took 8 bases from V and 2 from J, leaving 20 bases between them. CDR1 is SQVTM and CDR2 is ANQGSEA in the germline V gene. CDR3 loop: CSPPSCGSFTDTQYF. The CDR3 region has the DNA TGCAGCCCTCCAAGCTGCGGTTCCTTCACAGATACGCAGTATTTT.

The chain has TRBV7-2 and TRBJ2-1; D remains ambiguous. The CDR3 consists of 12 residues. The V gene's germline CDR1 is SGHTA and CDR2 FQGNSA. V gave up 5 bases and J gave up 7 bases, with 9 bases separating them. CDR3 in DNA: TGTGCCAGCAGCAATCTAGAAAATGAGCAGTTCTTC. Translation gives CASSNLENEQFF.

This clonotype was detected many times. The chain employs TRBV20-1 and TRBJ2-7; TRBD1 is a possible D gene (6 bases). Between the trimmed V and J ends, which lost 6 bases and 0 bases, there was a span of 15 bases. Per the germline V gene, CDR1 is DFQATT and CDR2 is SNEGSKA (reference sequence). The CDR3 is made up of 14 amino acids. The CDR3 coding sequence is TGCAGTGCAAGGAGACAGGCGACCTCCTACGAGCAGTACTTC. This encodes CSARRQATSYEQYF.

This chain links TRBV9 with TRBJ2-7, with D perhaps TRBD2 (5 bases). The germline V gene has CDR1 SGDLS and CDR2 YYNGEE. The CDR3 sequence is 13 residues long. Trimming took 4 bases from V and 10 from J, leaving 18 bases between them. The CDR3, as DNA: TGTGCCAGCAGCCCGAGCTTGAGCGGCAGTCAGTACTTC. It specifies CASSPSLSGSQYF.

The chain has TRBV13 and TRBJ1-2; D not certain. Germline V gene data show CDR1 as PRHDT and CDR2 as FYEKMQ (reference sequence). The CDR3 spans 14 residues. The V end was cut by 2 bases, the J end by 2 bases, with 9 bases between. The CDR3 nucleotides are TGTGCCAGCAGCTTACAGGCGGCAAACTATGGCTACACCTTC. Translated, it gives CASSLQAANYGYTF. Full variable domain (rest looked up from reference TRBV13 and TRBJ1-2): AAGVIQSPRHLIKEKRETATLKCYPIPRHDTVYWYQQGPGQDPQFLISFYEKMQSDKGSIPDRFSAQQFSDYHSELNMSSLELGDSALYFCASSLQAANYGYTFGSGTRLTVV.

The chain uses TRBV10-3 and TRBJ2-1; 7 bases agree with TRBD2. Germline values: CDR1 ENHRY, CDR2 SYGVKD. The CDR3 is 14 residues long. This CDR3 is CAVSEDGLGNEQFF. The CDR3 coding sequence is TGTGCTGTCAGTGAAGATGGACTAGGCAATGAGCAGTTCTTC.

This clonotype appeared a few times. The CDR3 DNA reads as TGTGCCAGCAGCTTCGGACAGGGGGGGGGCACAGATACGCAGTATTTT. Its translation: CASSFGQGGGTDTQYF. The genes are TRBV11-1 and TRBJ2-3; 10 positions match TRBD1. The ends lost 3 bases at V and 1 base at J; junction bases unmatched: 4. CDR1 is SGHAT, CDR2 FQDESV, per germline (reference sequence). The CDR3 is 16 amino acids.

This clonotype was seen ten or more times. CDR3 coding DNA: TGTGCCAGCAGTTACTCGCTGGGGTGGGGACGCGACTTCCTGGTGGGAGATACGCAGTATTTT. It encodes CASSYSLGWGRDFLVGDTQYF. This sequence joins TRBV6-2 or TRBV6-3 and TRBJ2-3; D is tentatively TRBD1 or TRBD2 (5 bases each). V shed 0 bases and J shed 5 bases, with 30 bases lying between them. The CDR3 loop spans 21 amino acids. Germline V CDR1 and CDR2: MNHEY, SVGEGT.

The rearrangement uses TRBV14 and TRBJ2-3; D is perhaps TRBD1 (5 bases). Trimming took 3 bases from V and 2 from J, leaving 15 bases between them. Germline-derived CDR1 and CDR2 are SGHDN and FVKESK. The CDR3 covers 16 residues. The CDR3 DNA sequence: TGTGCCAGCAGCCAGAGAGGCAGGGCAGACACAGATACGCAGTATTTT. Translated, it gives CASSQRGRADTDTQYF.

V and J are TRBV29-1 and TRBJ2-7; possibly TRBD1 for D (6 bases). Trimming took 8 bases from V and 2 from J, leaving 10 bases between them. CDR3 size: 11 residues. Germline CDR1 reads SQVTM; CDR2 reads ANQGSEA. Here the CDR3 reads CSTRTAYEQYF. The DNA of the CDR3 is TGCAGCACTCGGACAGCCTACGAGCAGTACTTC.

This clonotype was observed at least ten times. V is TRBV28 and J is TRBJ1-2; 7 bases fit TRBD1. The CDR3 has 15 residues. CDR1 and CDR2 (germline): MDHEN, SYDVKM. Trimming cost V 6 bases and J 4 bases; bases outside gene matches: 11. The CDR3 spells CASSLGTAASYGYTF. CDR3 nucleotide sequence: TGTGCCAGCAGCCTAGGGACAGCGGCCTCCTATGGCTACACCTTC.

This clonotype was counted at least ten times. The chain couples TRBV12-3 or TRBV12-4 to TRBJ2-2; 10 positions agree with TRBD1. V trimming: 4 bases; J trimming: 7 bases; junction bases outside the gene matches: 3. The CDR3 length is 14 residues. CDR3 DNA sequence: TGTGCCAGCAGTTACCGGGACAGGGGCGGGGAGCTGTTTTTT. Translating gives CASSYRDRGGELFF.

This clonotype was counted ten times or more. The rearrangement uses TRBV4-3 and TRBJ1-6, with TRBD1 as a possible D gene (5 bases). Trimming stripped 5 bases from V and 7 bases from J, with 18 bases between. This CDR3 contains 16 residues. The germline V gene encodes CDR1 LGHNA and CDR2 YSLEER. DNA for the CDR3: TGCGCCAGCAGCATCTCTTGGGACCAAAAGAATTCACCCCTCCACTTT. Its translation: CASSISWDQKNSPLHF.

This clonotype was seen a handful of times. This chain joins TRBV12-3 or TRBV12-4 and TRBJ2-2; D is possibly TRBD1 or TRBD2 (5 bases each). Between the trimmed V and J ends, which lost 1 base and 0 bases, there was a span of 9 bases. CDR3 length equals 16 residues. The CDR3 coding sequence is TGTGCCAGCAGTTTAGGGGGGTCTACGAACACCGGGGAGCTGTTTTTT. Translating gives CASSLGGSTNTGELFF.

The V and J genes are TRBV7-2 and TRBJ2-2; 10 bases are shared with TRBD2. Per germline, CDR1 SGHTA and CDR2 FQGNSA. V was clipped by 1 base and J by 7 bases; unmatched bases: 6. This CDR3 is built from 16 residues. The CDR3 reads CASSLGAGGPFGELFF. In nucleotides, the CDR3 is TGTGCCAGCAGCTTAGGAGCGGGAGGGCCCTTCGGGGAGCTGTTTTTT.

This clonotype has just a few counts. The rearrangement joins TRBV20-1 to TRBJ1-1; D is uncertain. Germline CDR1 is DFQATT and CDR2 is SNEGSKA (reference sequence). V was clipped by 6 bases and J by 6 bases, with 14 bases between them. The CDR3 is 12 residues long. CDR3 in amino acids: CSAPSSEAEAFF. The DNA for the CDR3 is TGCAGTGCCCCATCCTCGGAGGCTGAAGCTTTCTTT.